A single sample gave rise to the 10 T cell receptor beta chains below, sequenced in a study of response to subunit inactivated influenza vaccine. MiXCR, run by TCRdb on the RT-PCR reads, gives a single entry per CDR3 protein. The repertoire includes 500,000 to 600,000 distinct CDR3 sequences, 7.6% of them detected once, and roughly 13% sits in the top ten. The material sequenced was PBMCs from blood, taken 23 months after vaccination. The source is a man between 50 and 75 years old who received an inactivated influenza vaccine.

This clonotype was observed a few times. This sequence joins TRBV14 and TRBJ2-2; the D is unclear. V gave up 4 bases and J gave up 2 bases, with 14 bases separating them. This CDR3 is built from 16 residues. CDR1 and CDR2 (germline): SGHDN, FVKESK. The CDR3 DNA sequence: TGTGCCAGCAGCCTCCGGACGAACCTCAACACCGGGGAGCTGTTTTTT. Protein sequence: CASSLRTNLNTGELFF.

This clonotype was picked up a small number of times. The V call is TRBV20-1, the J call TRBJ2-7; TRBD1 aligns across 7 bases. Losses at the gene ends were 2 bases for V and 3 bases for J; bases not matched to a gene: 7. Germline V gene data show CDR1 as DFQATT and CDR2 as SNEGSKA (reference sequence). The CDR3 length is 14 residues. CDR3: CSARPGGSFYEQYF. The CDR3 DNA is TGCAGTGCTAGACCAGGGGGATCTTTCTACGAGCAGTACTTC.

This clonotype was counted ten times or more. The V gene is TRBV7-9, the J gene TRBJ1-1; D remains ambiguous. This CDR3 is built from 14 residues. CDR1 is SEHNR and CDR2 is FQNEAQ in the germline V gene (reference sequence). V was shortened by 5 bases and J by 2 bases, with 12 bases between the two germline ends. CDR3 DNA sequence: TGTGCCAGCAGCCTTATCACGAAAAACACTGAAGCTTTCTTT. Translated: CASSLITKNTEAFF.

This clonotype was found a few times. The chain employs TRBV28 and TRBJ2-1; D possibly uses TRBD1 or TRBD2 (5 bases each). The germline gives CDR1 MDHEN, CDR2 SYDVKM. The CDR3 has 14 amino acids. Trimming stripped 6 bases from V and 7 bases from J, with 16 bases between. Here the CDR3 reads CASRTPGPINEQFF. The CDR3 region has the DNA TGTGCCAGCAGAACACCGGGACCAATAAATGAGCAGTTCTTC.

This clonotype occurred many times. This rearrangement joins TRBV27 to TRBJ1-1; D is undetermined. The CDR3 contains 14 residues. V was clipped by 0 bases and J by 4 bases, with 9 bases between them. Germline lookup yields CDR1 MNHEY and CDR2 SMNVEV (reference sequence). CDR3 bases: TGTGCCAGCAGTTTATCTCACCGGGGCACTGAAGCTTTCTTT. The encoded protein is CASSLSHRGTEAFF.

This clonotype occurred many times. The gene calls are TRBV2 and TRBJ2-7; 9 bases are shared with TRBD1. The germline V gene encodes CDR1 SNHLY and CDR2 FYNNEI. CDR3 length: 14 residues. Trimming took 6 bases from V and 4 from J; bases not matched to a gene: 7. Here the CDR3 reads CASRYRDRDYEQYF. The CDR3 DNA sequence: TGTGCCAGCAGGTACCGGGACAGGGATTACGAGCAGTACTTC.

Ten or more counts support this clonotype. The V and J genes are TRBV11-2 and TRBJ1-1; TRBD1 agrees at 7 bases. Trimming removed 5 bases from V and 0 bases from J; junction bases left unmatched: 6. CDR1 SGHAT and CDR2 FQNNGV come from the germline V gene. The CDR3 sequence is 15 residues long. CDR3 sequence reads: CASSITGAMNTEAFF. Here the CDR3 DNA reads TGTGCCAGCAGCATCACAGGGGCGATGAACACTGAAGCTTTCTTT.

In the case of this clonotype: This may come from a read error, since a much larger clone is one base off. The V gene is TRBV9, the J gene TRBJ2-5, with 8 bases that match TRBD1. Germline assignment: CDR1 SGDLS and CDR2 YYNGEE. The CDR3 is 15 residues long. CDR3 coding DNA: TGTACCAGCAGCGTAGGCGACAGGGGAAGAGAGACCCAGTACTTC. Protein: CTSSVGDRGRETQYF.

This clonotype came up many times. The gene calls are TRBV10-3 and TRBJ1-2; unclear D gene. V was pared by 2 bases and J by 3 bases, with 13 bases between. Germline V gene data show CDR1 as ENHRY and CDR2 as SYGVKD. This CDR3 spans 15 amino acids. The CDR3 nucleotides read TGTGCCATCAGTGAGGCCAGGCCCAGCTACTATGGCTACACCTTC. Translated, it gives CAISEARPSYYGYTF.

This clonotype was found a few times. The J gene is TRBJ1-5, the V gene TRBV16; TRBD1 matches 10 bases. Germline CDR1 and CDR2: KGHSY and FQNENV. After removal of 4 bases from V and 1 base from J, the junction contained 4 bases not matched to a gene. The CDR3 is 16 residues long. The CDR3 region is CASSPRTGGSNQPQHF. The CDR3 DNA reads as TGTGCCAGCAGCCCGCGGACAGGGGGGAGCAATCAGCCCCAGCATTTT.